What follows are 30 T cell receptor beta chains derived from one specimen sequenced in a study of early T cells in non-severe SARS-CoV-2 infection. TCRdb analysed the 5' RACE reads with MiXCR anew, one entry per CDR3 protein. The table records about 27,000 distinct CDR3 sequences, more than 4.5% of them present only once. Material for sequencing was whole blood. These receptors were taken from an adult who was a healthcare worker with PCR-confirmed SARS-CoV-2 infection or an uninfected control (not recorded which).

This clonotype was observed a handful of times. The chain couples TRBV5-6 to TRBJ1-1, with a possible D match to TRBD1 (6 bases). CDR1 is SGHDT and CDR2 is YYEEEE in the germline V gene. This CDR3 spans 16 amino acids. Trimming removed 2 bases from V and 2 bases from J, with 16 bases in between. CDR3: CASSLPWGPHNTEAFF. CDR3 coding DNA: TGTGCCAGCAGCTTACCATGGGGGCCCCATAACACTGAAGCTTTCTTT.

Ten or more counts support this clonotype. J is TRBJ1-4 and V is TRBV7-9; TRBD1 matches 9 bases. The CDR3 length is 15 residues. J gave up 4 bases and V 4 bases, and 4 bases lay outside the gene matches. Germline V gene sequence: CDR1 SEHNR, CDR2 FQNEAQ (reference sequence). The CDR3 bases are TGTGCCAGCAGCTATCCGACAGGGGGTAATGAAAAACTGTTTTTT. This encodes CASSYPTGGNEKLFF. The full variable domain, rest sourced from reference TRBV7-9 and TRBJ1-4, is DTGVSQNPRHKITKRGQNVTFRCDPISEHNRLYWYRQTLGQGPEFLTYFQNEAQLEKSRLLSDRFSAERPKGSFSTLEIQRTEQGDSAMYLCASSYPTGGNEKLFFGSGTQLSVL.

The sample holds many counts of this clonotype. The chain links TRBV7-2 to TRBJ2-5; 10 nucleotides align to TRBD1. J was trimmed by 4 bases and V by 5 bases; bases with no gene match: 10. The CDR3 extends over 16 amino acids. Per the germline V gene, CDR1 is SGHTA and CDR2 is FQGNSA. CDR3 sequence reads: CASSTQTGGRVETQYF. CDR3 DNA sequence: TGTGCCAGCAGCACACAGACAGGGGGCAGGGTAGAGACCCAGTACTTC.

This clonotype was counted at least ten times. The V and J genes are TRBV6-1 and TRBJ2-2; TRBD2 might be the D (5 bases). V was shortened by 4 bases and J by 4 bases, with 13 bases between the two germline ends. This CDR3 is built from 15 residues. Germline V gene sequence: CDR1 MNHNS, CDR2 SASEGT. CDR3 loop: CASSVVRGVTGELFF. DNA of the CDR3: TGTGCCAGCAGTGTGGTCCGGGGAGTCACCGGGGAGCTGTTTTTT.

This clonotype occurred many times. The CDR3 is CASSLVGSGSYEQYF. In DNA form, the CDR3 reads TGTGCCAGCAGCTTAGTTGGCAGTGGCAGCTACGAGCAGTACTTC. This sequence joins TRBV7-2 and TRBJ2-7; D call uncertain. V lost 1 base and J 3 bases, leaving 13 bases between the germline ends. The CDR3 loop spans 15 amino acids. CDR1 and CDR2 from the germline V gene are SGHTA and FQGNSA. Drawing the rest from reference TRBV7-2 and TRBJ2-7, the complete variable domain is GAGVSQSPSNKVTEKGKDVELRCDPISGHTALYWYRQSLGQGLEFLIYFQGNSAPDKSGLPSDRFSAERTGGSVSTLTIQRTQQEDSAVYLCASSLVGSGSYEQYFGPGTRLTVT.

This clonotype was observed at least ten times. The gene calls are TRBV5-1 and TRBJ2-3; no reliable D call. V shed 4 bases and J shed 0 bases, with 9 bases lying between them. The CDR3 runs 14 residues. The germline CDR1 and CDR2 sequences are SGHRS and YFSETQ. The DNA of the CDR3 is TGCGCCAGCAGCCGGTCCAGTAGCACAGATACGCAGTATTTT. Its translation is CASSRSSSTDTQYF.

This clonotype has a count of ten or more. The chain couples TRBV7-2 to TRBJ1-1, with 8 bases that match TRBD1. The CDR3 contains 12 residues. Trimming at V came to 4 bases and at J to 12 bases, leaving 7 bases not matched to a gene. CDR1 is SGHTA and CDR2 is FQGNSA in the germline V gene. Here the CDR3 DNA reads TGTGCCAGCAGCTATCGGACAGGGACCCCTTTCTTT. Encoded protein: CASSYRTGTPFF.

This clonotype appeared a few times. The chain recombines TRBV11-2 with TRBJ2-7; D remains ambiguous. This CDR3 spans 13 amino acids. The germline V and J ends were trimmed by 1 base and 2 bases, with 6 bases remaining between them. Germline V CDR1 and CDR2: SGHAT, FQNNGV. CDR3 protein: CASSLVQAYEQYF. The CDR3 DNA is TGTGCCAGCAGCTTAGTCCAAGCCTACGAGCAGTACTTC.

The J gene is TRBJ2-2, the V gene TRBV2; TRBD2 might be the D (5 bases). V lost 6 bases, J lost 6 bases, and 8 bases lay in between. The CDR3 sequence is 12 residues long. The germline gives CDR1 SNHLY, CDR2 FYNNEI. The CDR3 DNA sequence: TGTGCCAGCAGGGCGGGCCCCGGGGAGCTGTTTTTT. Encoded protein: CASRAGPGELFF.

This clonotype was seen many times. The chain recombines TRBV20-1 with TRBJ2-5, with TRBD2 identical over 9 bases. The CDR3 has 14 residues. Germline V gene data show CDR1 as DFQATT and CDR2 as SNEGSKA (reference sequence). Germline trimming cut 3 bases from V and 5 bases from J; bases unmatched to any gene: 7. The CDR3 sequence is CSARRRGGSETQYF. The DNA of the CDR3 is TGCAGTGCTAGGCGGCGGGGGGGTTCGGAGACCCAGTACTTC.

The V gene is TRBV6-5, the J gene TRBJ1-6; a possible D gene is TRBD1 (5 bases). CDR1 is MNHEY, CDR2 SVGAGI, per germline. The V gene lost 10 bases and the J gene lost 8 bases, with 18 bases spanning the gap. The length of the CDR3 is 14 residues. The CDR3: CATRIEWGDSPLHF. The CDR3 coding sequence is TGTGCCACCCGCATAGAGTGGGGGGATTCACCCCTCCACTTT.

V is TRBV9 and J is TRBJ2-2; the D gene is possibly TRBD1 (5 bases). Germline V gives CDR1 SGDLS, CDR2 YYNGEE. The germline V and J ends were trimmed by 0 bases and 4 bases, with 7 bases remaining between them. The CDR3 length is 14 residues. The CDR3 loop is CASSVAQGTGELFF. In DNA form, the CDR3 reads TGTGCCAGCAGCGTAGCGCAGGGCACCGGGGAGCTGTTTTTT.

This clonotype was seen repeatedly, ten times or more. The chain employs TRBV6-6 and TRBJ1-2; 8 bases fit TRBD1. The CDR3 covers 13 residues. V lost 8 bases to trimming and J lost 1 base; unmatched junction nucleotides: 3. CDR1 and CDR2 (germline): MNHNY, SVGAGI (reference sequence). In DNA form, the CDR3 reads TGTGCCAGCGGACAGGGCAATAACTATGGCTACACCTTC. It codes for CASGQGNNYGYTF.

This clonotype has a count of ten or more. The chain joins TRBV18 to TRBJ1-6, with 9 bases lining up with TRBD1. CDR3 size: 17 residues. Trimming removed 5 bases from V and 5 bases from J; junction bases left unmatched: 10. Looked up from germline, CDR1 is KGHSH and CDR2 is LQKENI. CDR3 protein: CASSASIWDRDNSPLHF. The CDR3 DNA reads TGTGCCAGCTCAGCATCGATCTGGGACAGGGATAATTCACCCCTCCACTTT.

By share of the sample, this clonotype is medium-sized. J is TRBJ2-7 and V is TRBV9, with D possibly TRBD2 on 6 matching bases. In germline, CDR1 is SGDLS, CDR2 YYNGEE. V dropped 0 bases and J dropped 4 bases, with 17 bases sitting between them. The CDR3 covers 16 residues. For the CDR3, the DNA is TGTGCCAGCAGCGTAGCGGGGGACCCTAAAGTTTACGAGCAGTACTTC. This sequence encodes CASSVAGDPKVYEQYF.

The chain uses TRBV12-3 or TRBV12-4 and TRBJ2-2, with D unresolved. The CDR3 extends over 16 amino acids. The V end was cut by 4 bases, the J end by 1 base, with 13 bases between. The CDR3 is CASSSLESLNTGELFF. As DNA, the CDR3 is TGTGCCAGCAGTTCCTTGGAAAGTTTGAACACCGGGGAGCTGTTTTTT.

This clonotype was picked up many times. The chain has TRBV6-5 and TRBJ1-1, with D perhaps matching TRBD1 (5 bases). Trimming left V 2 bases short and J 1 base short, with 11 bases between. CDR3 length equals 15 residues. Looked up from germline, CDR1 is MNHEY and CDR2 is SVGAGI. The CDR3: CASSYGGTGNTEAFF. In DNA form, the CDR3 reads TGTGCCAGCAGTTACGGGGGGACGGGGAACACTGAAGCTTTCTTT.

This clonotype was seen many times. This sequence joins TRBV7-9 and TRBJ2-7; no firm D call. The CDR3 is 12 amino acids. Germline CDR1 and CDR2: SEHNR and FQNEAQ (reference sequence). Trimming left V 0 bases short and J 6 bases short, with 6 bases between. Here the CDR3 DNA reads TGTGCCAGCAGCTTAGCTGGGTCCGAGCAGTACTTC. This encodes CASSLAGSEQYF.

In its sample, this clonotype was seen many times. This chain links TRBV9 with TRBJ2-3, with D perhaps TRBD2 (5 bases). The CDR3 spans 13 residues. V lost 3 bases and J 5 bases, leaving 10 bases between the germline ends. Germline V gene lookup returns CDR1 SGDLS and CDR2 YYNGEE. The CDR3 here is CASSADLLDTQYF. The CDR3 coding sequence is TGTGCCAGCAGCGCGGACTTATTAGATACGCAGTATTTT.

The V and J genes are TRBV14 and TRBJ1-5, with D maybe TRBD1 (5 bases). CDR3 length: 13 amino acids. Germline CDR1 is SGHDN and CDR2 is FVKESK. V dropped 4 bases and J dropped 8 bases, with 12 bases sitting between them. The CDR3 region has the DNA TGTGCCAGCAGCCCTTTTGTGGGGGAGCCCCAGCATTTT. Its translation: CASSPFVGEPQHF.

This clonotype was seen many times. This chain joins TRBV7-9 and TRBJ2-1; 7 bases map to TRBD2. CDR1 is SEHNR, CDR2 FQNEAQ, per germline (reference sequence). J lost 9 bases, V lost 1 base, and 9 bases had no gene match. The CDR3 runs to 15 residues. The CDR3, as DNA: TGTGCCAGCAGCTTAGAGGACGGGAGGTCGGGTGAGCAGTTCTTC. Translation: CASSLEDGRSGEQFF.

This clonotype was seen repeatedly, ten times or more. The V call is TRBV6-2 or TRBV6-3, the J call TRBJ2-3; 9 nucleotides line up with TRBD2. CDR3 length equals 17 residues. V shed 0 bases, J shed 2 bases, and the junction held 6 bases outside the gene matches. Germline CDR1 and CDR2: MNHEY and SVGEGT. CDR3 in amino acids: CASSYSLAGALTDTQYF. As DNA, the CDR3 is TGTGCCAGCAGTTACTCCTTAGCGGGGGCACTCACAGATACGCAGTATTTT.

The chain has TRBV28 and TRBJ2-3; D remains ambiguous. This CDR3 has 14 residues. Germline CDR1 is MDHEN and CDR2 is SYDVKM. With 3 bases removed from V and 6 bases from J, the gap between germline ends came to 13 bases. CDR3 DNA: TGTGCCAGCAGTTTGCCCCCCCGGCGTGATACGCAGTATTTT. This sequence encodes CASSLPPRRDTQYF.

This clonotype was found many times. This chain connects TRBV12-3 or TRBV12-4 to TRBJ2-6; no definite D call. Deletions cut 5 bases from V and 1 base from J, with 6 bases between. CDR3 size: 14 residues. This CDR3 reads CASSPPSGANVLTF. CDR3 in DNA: TGTGCCAGCAGTCCCCCGTCTGGGGCCAACGTCCTGACTTTC.

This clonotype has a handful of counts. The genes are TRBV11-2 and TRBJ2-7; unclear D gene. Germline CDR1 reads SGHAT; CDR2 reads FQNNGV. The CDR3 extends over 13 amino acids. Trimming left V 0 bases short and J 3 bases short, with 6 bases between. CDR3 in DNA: TGTGCCAGCAGCTTAGAATCCAGCTACGAGCAGTACTTC. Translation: CASSLESSYEQYF.

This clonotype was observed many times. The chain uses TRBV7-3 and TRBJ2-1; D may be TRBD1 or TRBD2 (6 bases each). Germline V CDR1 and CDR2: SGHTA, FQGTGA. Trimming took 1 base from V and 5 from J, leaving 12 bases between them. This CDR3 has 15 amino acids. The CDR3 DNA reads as TGTGCCAGCAGCTTAAGGGGGGCCTCACACAATGAGCAGTTCTTC. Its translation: CASSLRGASHNEQFF.

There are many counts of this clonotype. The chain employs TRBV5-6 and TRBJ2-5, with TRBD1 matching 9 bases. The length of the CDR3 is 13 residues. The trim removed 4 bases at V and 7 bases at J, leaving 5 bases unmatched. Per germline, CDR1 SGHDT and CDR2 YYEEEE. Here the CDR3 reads CASSTGQGGTQYF. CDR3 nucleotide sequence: TGTGCCAGCAGCACGGGACAGGGAGGGACCCAGTACTTC.

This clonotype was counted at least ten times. The CDR3 DNA reads as TGCAGCGCTCCGGGGACAGAAGCTTTCTTT. Its protein is CSAPGTEAFF. The chain has TRBV29-1 and TRBJ1-1; TRBD1 is a possible D gene (6 bases). The germline V and J ends were trimmed by 7 bases and 8 bases, with 11 bases remaining between them. Germline CDR1 reads SQVTM; CDR2 reads ANQGSEA. The CDR3 consists of 10 residues.

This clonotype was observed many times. The CDR3 nucleotides are TGTGCCAGCAGCCTCAGCGAGACTAGTAGGTCCTACGAGCAGTACTTC. This codes for CASSLSETSRSYEQYF. V and J are TRBV5-6 and TRBJ2-7; D is perhaps TRBD2 (6 bases). This CDR3 comprises 16 residues. CDR1 is SGHDT, CDR2 YYEEEE, per germline. Trimming removed 4 bases at V and 1 base at J, with 18 bases between.

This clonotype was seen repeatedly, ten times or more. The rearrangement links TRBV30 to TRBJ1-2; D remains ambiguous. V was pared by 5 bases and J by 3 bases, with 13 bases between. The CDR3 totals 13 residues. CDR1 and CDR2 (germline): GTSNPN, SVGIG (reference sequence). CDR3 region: CAWAPRTDYGYTF. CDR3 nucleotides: TGTGCCTGGGCCCCTCGGACGGACTATGGCTACACCTTC.